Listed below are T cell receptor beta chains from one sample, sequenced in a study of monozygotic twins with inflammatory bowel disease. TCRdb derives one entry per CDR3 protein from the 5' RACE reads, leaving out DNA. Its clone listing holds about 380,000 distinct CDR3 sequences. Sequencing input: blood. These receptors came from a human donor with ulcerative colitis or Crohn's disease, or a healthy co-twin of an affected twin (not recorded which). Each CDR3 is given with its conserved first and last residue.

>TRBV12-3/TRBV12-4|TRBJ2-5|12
CASSLALRTQYF
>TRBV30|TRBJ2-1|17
CAWSVRLTGTPYNEQFF
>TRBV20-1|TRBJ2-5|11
CSASVQETQYF
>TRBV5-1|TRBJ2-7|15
CASSSGPTASYEQYF
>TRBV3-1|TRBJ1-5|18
CASSQESTRGVSNQPQHF
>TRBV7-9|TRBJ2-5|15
CASSLVGTVDETQYF
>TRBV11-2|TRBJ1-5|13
CASSPGQHQPQHF
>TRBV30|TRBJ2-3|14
CAWSAGRGKDTQYF
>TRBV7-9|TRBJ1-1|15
CASSLEWQRNTEAFF
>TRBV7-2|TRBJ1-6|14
CASSEGQGYSPLHF
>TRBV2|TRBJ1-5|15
CASSQDGYFNQPQHF
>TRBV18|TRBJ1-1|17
CASSPVRDQSLNTEAFF
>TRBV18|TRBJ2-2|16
CASSPPASSVTGELFF
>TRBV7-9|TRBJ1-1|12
CASSWRDTEAFF
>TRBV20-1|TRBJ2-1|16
CSANGLAGGPRNEQFF
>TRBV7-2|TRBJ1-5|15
CASSGQLDSNQPQHF
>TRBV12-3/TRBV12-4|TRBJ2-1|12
CASRILSNEQFF
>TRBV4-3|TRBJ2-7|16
CASSQLWGQPNYEQHF
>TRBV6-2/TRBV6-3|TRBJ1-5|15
CASSRGRDSNQPQHF
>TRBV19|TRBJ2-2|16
CASSPPGRVYTGELFF
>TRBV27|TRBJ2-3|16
CASCGTGPLFGDTQYF
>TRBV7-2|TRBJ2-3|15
CASSPRSRDTDTQYF
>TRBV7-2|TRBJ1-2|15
CASSLADRVASGYTF
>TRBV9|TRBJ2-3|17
CASSYTGASGAPDTQYF
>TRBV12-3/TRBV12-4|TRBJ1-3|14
CASSNSGGGNTIYF
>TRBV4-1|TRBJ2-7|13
CASRGGGSYEQYF
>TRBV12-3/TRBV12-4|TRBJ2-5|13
CASGLAGDGTQYF
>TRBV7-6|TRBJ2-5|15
CASSLVLGGDETQYF
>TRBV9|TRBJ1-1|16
CASSPRQGFMNTEAFF
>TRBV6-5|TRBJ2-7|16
CASSYRPGGGLNEQYF
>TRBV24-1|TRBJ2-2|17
CATSDLQQGWDTGELFF
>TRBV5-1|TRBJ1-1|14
CASSLGQALTEAFF
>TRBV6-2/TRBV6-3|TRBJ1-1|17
CASSYSGGWPSNTEAFF
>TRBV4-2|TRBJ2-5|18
CASSQGRRDRTPQETQYF
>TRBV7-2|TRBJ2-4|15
CASSLGGVTKNIQYF
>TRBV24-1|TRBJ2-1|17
CATSDSRPITPNNEQFF
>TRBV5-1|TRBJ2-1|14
CASVLQGSSNEQFF
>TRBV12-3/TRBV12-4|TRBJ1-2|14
CASSPSVSNYGYTF
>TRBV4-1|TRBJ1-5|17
CASSQAPSTAGNQPQHF
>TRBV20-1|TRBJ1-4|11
CSASTPAEEFF
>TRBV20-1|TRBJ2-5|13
CSANRVSQETQYF
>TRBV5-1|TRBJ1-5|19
CASSLGGTGGSDSNQPQHF
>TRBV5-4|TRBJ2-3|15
CASSLIARGEDTQYF
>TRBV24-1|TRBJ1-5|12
CATSDGNQPQHF
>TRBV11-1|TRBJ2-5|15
CASSLALTGGETQYF
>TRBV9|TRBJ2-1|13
CASSSSSGDEQFF
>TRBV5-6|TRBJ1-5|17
CASSSRDRGQINQPQHF
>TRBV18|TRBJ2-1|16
CASSPPKRSSYNEQFF
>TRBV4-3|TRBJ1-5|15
CASSLTLDSNQPQHF
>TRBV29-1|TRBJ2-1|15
CTGLAGGFPYNEQFF
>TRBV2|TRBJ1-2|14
CASSEARDSYGYTF
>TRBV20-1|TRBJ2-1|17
CSARSARSNPSYNEQFF
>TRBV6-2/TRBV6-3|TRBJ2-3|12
CASTSSSDTQYF
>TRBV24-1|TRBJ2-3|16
CATSDLSGAGTDTQYF
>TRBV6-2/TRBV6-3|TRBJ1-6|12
CAVSSYNSPLHF
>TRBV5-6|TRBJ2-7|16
CASSPARSSNSYEQYF